These T cell receptor beta chains were read from a single sample in a study of T-cell reconstitution after alpha-beta-depleted transplantation in children. A single record per CDR3 protein comes from TCRdb applying MiXCR to the PCR reads. The table includes some 290,000 distinct CDR3 sequences, 9.9% detected once. The sample consisted of PBMCs from the stem cell graft donor, taken from the stem cell graft. The receptors were sampled from a human donor who donated a stem cell graft to a child with SCID. CDR3s include the opening cysteine and the closing phenylalanine or tryptophan. The order of the fields is V gene, clone size, J gene, CDR3 length, CDR3 protein. Size tells how often a clone was seen (once, few, many) or the class of an expanded clone, and some rows leave it out.

V gene: TRBV9; clone size: many; J gene: TRBJ2-1; CDR3 length: 13; CDR3 protein: CASSLGVWGEQFF
V gene: TRBV24-1; clone size: few; J gene: TRBJ2-3; CDR3 length: 13; CDR3 protein: CATSDFGGDPQYF
V gene: TRBV5-1; clone size: NA; J gene: TRBJ2-7; CDR3 length: 15; CDR3 protein: CASSIIAGAAYEQYF
V gene: TRBV2; clone size: many; J gene: TRBJ1-2; CDR3 length: 15; CDR3 protein: CASSEEHAVTYGYTF
V gene: TRBV7-9; clone size: NA; J gene: TRBJ2-5; CDR3 length: 15; CDR3 protein: CASSLTGSFQETQYF
V gene: TRBV6-5; clone size: few; J gene: TRBJ1-1; CDR3 length: 12; CDR3 protein: CASNNRGTEAFF
V gene: TRBV24-1; clone size: few; J gene: TRBJ1-5; CDR3 length: 13; CDR3 protein: CATSEGSNQPQHF
V gene: TRBV5-1; clone size: many; J gene: TRBJ1-1; CDR3 length: 14; CDR3 protein: CASRYRDLNTEAFF
V gene: TRBV20-1; clone size: many; J gene: TRBJ2-7; CDR3 length: 13; CDR3 protein: CSARGTATYEQYF
V gene: TRBV5-1; clone size: few; J gene: TRBJ2-1; CDR3 length: 13; CDR3 protein: CASSGGGEGEQFF
V gene: TRBV7-3; clone size: NA; J gene: TRBJ2-1; CDR3 length: 12; CDR3 protein: CASSLDVNEQFF
V gene: TRBV5-1; clone size: few; J gene: TRBJ2-1; CDR3 length: 15; CDR3 protein: CASSLSVDSYNEQFF
V gene: TRBV20-1; clone size: few; J gene: TRBJ2-1; CDR3 length: 14; CDR3 protein: CSASVRDSPNEQFF
V gene: TRBV5-1; clone size: NA; J gene: TRBJ2-5; CDR3 length: 18; CDR3 protein: CASSTVVPRPSEEETQYF
V gene: TRBV10-3; clone size: few; J gene: TRBJ2-3; CDR3 length: 15; CDR3 protein: CAISGNPRGADTQYF
V gene: TRBV10-2; clone size: few; J gene: TRBJ1-2; CDR3 length: 13; CDR3 protein: CASSEARWYGYTF
V gene: TRBV5-1; clone size: NA; J gene: TRBJ1-1; CDR3 length: 15; CDR3 protein: CASSLQGARDTEAFF
V gene: TRBV5-1; clone size: NA; J gene: TRBJ1-3; CDR3 length: 17; CDR3 protein: CASSYTTGRSSGNTIYF
V gene: TRBV24-1; clone size: NA; J gene: TRBJ2-3; CDR3 length: 15; CDR3 protein: CATSNTGGDADTQYF
V gene: TRBV21-1; clone size: few; J gene: TRBJ1-5; CDR3 length: 16; CDR3 protein: CASSSKRDRAHQPQHF
V gene: TRBV6-6; clone size: NA; J gene: TRBJ2-3; CDR3 length: 12; CDR3 protein: CASSSRGDTQYF
V gene: TRBV5-1; clone size: few; J gene: TRBJ2-7; CDR3 length: 12; CDR3 protein: CASSLRTGEQYF
V gene: TRBV5-1; clone size: few; J gene: TRBJ1-1; CDR3 length: 14; CDR3 protein: CASGFEGFSTEAFF
V gene: TRBV5-1; clone size: NA; J gene: TRBJ1-2; CDR3 length: 16; CDR3 protein: CASSYGPSTGDYGYTF
V gene: TRBV9; clone size: few; J gene: TRBJ2-3; CDR3 length: 14; CDR3 protein: CASDREGFSDTQYF
V gene: TRBV29-1; clone size: many; J gene: TRBJ1-3; CDR3 length: 12; CDR3 protein: CSVREAGNTIYF
V gene: TRBV12-3/TRBV12-4; clone size: many; J gene: TRBJ2-1; CDR3 length: 11; CDR3 protein: CASSLGGKGFF
V gene: TRBV12-3/TRBV12-4; clone size: many; J gene: TRBJ1-1; CDR3 length: 13; CDR3 protein: CASSLPMNTEAFF
V gene: TRBV5-5; clone size: NA; J gene: TRBJ2-2; CDR3 length: 14; CDR3 protein: CASSMDRVDGELFF
V gene: TRBV14; clone size: NA; J gene: TRBJ2-3; CDR3 length: 14; CDR3 protein: CASSQDLVTVSQYF
V gene: TRBV15; clone size: few; J gene: TRBJ2-7; CDR3 length: 15; CDR3 protein: CATSRDRAGANEQYF
V gene: TRBV7-8; clone size: NA; J gene: TRBJ2-1; CDR3 length: 17; CDR3 protein: CASSSGLAGGSYNEQFF
V gene: TRBV12-3/TRBV12-4; clone size: few; J gene: TRBJ2-1; CDR3 length: 19; CDR3 protein: CASSPEALTTPGSYNEQFF
V gene: TRBV12-3/TRBV12-4; clone size: many; J gene: TRBJ2-2; CDR3 length: 17; CDR3 protein: CASSSPLRGGIRRELFF
V gene: TRBV10-3; clone size: few; J gene: TRBJ2-7; CDR3 length: 13; CDR3 protein: CASEDRASYEQYF
V gene: TRBV9; clone size: many; J gene: TRBJ1-1; CDR3 length: 18; CDR3 protein: CASSGTGSGKSMNTEAFF
V gene: TRBV29-1; clone size: few; J gene: TRBJ2-5; CDR3 length: 13; CDR3 protein: CSVEWDSAAAQYF
V gene: TRBV5-1; clone size: NA; J gene: TRBJ2-3; CDR3 length: 15; CDR3 protein: CASSLTVGSTDTQYF
V gene: TRBV29-1; clone size: few; J gene: TRBJ1-3; CDR3 length: 12; CDR3 protein: CSVADPGNTIYF
V gene: TRBV2; clone size: few; J gene: TRBJ1-1; CDR3 length: 11; CDR3 protein: CASSEYSEAFF
V gene: TRBV10-3; clone size: few; J gene: TRBJ1-2; CDR3 length: 13; CDR3 protein: CAISEADNYGYTF
V gene: TRBV12-3/TRBV12-4; clone size: few; J gene: TRBJ2-7; CDR3 length: 15; CDR3 protein: CASSEYYRGQGEQYF
V gene: TRBV12-3/TRBV12-4; clone size: many; J gene: TRBJ1-6; CDR3 length: 14; CDR3 protein: CASSIGQVDSPLHF
V gene: TRBV9; clone size: few; J gene: TRBJ1-1; CDR3 length: 16; CDR3 protein: CASSAREMGANTEAFF
V gene: TRBV7-9; clone size: many; J gene: TRBJ2-5; CDR3 length: 14; CDR3 protein: CASSFLGDQETQYF
V gene: TRBV27; clone size: NA; J gene: TRBJ1-1; CDR3 length: 14; CDR3 protein: CASTLGGPNTEAFF
V gene: TRBV20-1; clone size: NA; J gene: TRBJ2-3; CDR3 length: 15; CDR3 protein: CSAKFPQAATDTQYF
V gene: TRBV6-2/TRBV6-3; clone size: NA; J gene: TRBJ2-7; CDR3 length: 12; CDR3 protein: CASNGGGYEQYF
V gene: TRBV10-3; clone size: few; J gene: TRBJ2-1; CDR3 length: 14; CDR3 protein: CAIRESGESYEQFF
V gene: TRBV20-1; clone size: few; J gene: TRBJ1-1; CDR3 length: 13; CDR3 protein: CSARDTLNTEAFF
V gene: TRBV9; clone size: NA; J gene: TRBJ2-1; CDR3 length: 16; CDR3 protein: CASSVDGLSSYNEQFF
V gene: TRBV27; clone size: few; J gene: TRBJ2-1; CDR3 length: 15; CDR3 protein: CASRSGPSSYNEQFF
V gene: TRBV7-4; clone size: NA; J gene: TRBJ1-4; CDR3 length: 17; CDR3 protein: CASSLTPPTGTNEKLFF
V gene: TRBV12-5; clone size: NA; J gene: TRBJ1-1; CDR3 length: 13; CDR3 protein: CASGAGGWTEAFF